This T cell receptor (beta chain) is from a study of OX40 agonist ivuxolimab in advanced cancers. Across the whole study: Patients received ivuxolimab, an intravenous treatment, every 2 weeks at 0.01 to 10 mg/kg. Having had anti-PD-1, anti-PD-L1 or anti-CTLA-4 therapy before was allowed, and about 40% had some.

Profiling relied on immunoSEQ multiplex PCR, and the TCRdb table lists in-frame clones only, not all of them. The profile shows 70,000 to 85,000 clones, approximately 84% of them singletons. This clone has only one observation. CDR1 is SGHTA and CDR2 is FQGNSA in the germline V gene. The length of the CDR3 is 16 residues. With V trimmed by 1 base and J by 7 bases, 5 bases remained unmatched. Sample: CD4+ or CD8+ T cells sorted from blood, taken in a trial of the OX40 agonist ivuxolimab. The clonotype originates from an adult with an advanced solid tumor such as melanoma, head and neck, liver or kidney cancer. This sequence joins TRBV7-2 and TRBJ2-2; 11 bases map to TRBD2. CDR3 protein: CASSLELAGVGGELFF. CDR3 coding DNA: TGTGCCAGCAGCTTAGAACTAGCGGGAGTCGGCGGGGAGCTGTTTTTT. The full variable domain, rest sourced from reference TRBV7-2 and TRBJ2-2, is GAGVSQSPSNKVTEKGKDVELRCDPISGHTALYWYRQSLGQGLEFLIYFQGNSAPDKSGLPSDRFSAERTGGSVSTLTIQRTQQEDSAVYLCASSLELAGVGGELFFGEGSRLTVL.